This T cell receptor beta chain is drawn from a study of blood T cell repertoires in COVID-19. Across the study: The United States, Italy and Spain were the sources of the acute and convalescent COVID-19 samples. T cells, B-cell-depleted T cells, or PBMCs supplied cDNA or gDNA.

Remarks on this clone: The junction departs from the called germline gene at one end, perhaps through a read error.

Source study methods: Reference gene primer amplification in the assay estimated nucleated cell counts. Sequencing used immunoSEQ multiplex PCR; TCRdb keeps in-frame clones, though not all of them. The DNA was the basis for D and trimming; V, J and clone size are from that table. The sample contains about 190,000 clones, about 85% of which appear only once. CDR3 length equals 14 residues. Looked up from germline, CDR1 is WSHSY and CDR2 is SAAADI. The genes are TRBV10-2 and TRBJ2-1, with TRBD2 matching over 7 bases. This clonotype originated in a man aged 30-40 years with acute or convalescent COVID-19. The sequenced sample consisted of peripheral blood. The CDR3 loop reads CASRESTSPNEQFF. CDR3 nucleotide sequence: TGCGCCAGCAGAGAGTCGACTAGCCCTAATGAGCAGTTCTTC.